The 9 T cell receptor beta chains below all came from one sample that was sequenced in a study of blood T cell repertoires in COVID-19. The data were produced by immunoSEQ multiplex PCR, yet TCRdb's version contains in-frame clones alone and is incomplete. The data hold around 310,000 clones, with about nine tenths observed a single time. The sequencing input was PBMCs or T cells enriched from blood (not recorded which). These receptors were obtained from a woman aged 40 to 49 who had recovered from COVID-19.

This chain links TRBV6-5 with TRBJ1-1; D unresolved. Trimming stripped 4 bases from V and 5 bases from J, with 17 bases between. CDR3 length equals 15 residues. Germline lookup yields CDR1 MNHEY and CDR2 SVGAGI. CDR3 sequence reads: CASSSPEGRRTEAFF. In DNA, the CDR3 is TGTGCCAGCAGTTCCCCTGAAGGGAGGAGGACTGAAGCTTTCTTT.

The DNA for the CDR3 is TGTGCCAGCGGCCCTTTGGGGGCCCAATATGGCTACACCTTC. It yields the protein CASGPLGAQYGYTF. The chain joins TRBV27 to TRBJ1-2; D may be TRBD1 (6 bases). V lost 8 bases to trimming and J lost 5 bases, with 18 bases between them. CDR1 MNHEY and CDR2 SMNVEV come from the germline V gene (reference sequence). This CDR3 contains 14 residues.

The chain carries TRBV29-1 and TRBJ2-7; TRBD2 agrees at 7 bases. Germline CDR1 SQVTM, CDR2 ANQGSEA. The CDR3 loop spans 15 amino acids. The trim removed 8 bases at V and 7 bases at J, leaving 20 bases unmatched. The CDR3 region is CSPPGGPTLFKEQYF. The DNA for the CDR3 is TGCAGCCCCCCGGGAGGCCCCACCCTTTTTAAAGAGCAGTACTTC.

V usage is TRBV7-6 and J usage is TRBJ2-3, with 12 nucleotides matching TRBD2. This CDR3 is built from 18 residues. CDR1 and CDR2 from the germline V gene are SGHVS and FNYEAQ. J gave up 0 bases and V 3 bases, and 7 bases lay outside the gene matches. Here the CDR3 reads CASSFGLAGLGSTDTQYF. CDR3 coding DNA: TGTGCCAGCAGCTTTGGACTAGCGGGATTGGGTAGCACAGATACGCAGTATTTT. Complete variable domain (other parts from reference TRBV7-6 and TRBJ2-3): GAGVSQSPRYKVTKRGQDVALRCDPISGHVSLYWYRQALGQGPEFLTYFNYEAQQDKSGLPNDRFSAERPEGSISTLTIQRTEQRDSAMYRCASSFGLAGLGSTDTQYFGPGTRLTVL.

The chain has TRBV24-1 and TRBJ1-5; the D gene is possibly TRBD1 (5 bases). The CDR3 runs to 13 residues. Germline V gene sequence: CDR1 KGHDR, CDR2 SFDVKD. The V end was cut by 10 bases, the J end by 2 bases, with 11 bases between. DNA of the CDR3: TGTGCCACATCGTTAGGGGGCAATCAGCCCCAGCATTTT. Amino acids: CATSLGGNQPQHF.

V and J are TRBV3-1 (or the pseudogene TRBV3-2) and TRBJ2-5, with D perhaps TRBD1 (6 bases). This CDR3 has 16 residues. The V end lost 3 bases, the J end lost 5 bases, and 19 bases lay between the germline ends. Looked up from germline, CDR1 is LGHDT and CDR2 is YNNKEL (reference sequence). This CDR3 is CASSQPWARGGETQYF. The CDR3 bases are TGTGCCAGCAGCCAGCCTTGGGCCAGGGGCGGGGAGACCCAGTACTTC.

This clone was seen a single time. The chain recombines TRBV6-5 with TRBJ2-3, with D possibly TRBD2 on 6 matching bases. Per germline, CDR1 MNHEY and CDR2 SVGAGI. The V gene lost 2 bases and the J gene lost 0 bases, with 9 bases spanning the gap. This CDR3 has 15 amino acids. The CDR3 DNA sequence: TGTGCCAGCAGTTACACCGGGGGTAGCACAGATACGCAGTATTTT. The encoded protein is CASSYTGGSTDTQYF.

The chain employs TRBV30 and TRBJ2-3, with a tentative D call TRBD2 (5 bases). Germline lookup yields CDR1 GTSNPN and CDR2 SVGIG (reference sequence). Trimming cost V 3 bases and J 2 bases, with 12 bases left between them. The CDR3 covers 14 residues. The CDR3 nucleotides are TGTGCCTGGAGGCAGCGGAGTGACACAGATACGCAGTATTTT. The encoded protein is CAWRQRSDTDTQYF.

The chain couples TRBV2 to TRBJ1-1; possibly TRBD1 for D (6 bases). CDR1 is SNHLY, CDR2 FYNNEI, per germline. V lost 7 bases and J 1 base, leaving 10 bases between the germline ends. The CDR3 runs 13 residues. CDR3 protein: CASTRDTNTEAFF. The CDR3 nucleotides read TGTGCCAGCACCCGGGACACGAACACTGAAGCTTTCTTT.